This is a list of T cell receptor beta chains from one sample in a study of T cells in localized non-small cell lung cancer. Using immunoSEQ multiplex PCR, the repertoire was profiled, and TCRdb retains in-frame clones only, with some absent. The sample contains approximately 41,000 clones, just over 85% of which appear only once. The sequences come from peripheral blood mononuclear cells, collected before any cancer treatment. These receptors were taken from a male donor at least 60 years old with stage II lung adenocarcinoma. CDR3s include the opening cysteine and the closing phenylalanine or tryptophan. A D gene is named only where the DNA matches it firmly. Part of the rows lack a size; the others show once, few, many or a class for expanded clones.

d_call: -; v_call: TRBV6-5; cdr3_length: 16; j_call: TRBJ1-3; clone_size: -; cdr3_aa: CASSFGGDLSGNTIYF; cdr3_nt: TGTGCCAGCAGTTTTGGCGGGGACCTCTCTGGAAACACCATATATTTT
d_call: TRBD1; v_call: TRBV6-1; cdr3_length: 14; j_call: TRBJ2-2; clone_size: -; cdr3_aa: CASSEDRGAGELFF; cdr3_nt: TGTGCCAGCAGTGAGGACAGGGGTGCCGGGGAGCTGTTTTTT
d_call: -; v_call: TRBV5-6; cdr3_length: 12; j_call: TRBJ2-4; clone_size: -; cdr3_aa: CASSLAKNIQYF; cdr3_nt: TGTGCCAGCAGTCTAGCCAAAAACATTCAGTACTTC
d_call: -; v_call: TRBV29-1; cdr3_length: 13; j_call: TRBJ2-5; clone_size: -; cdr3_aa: CSVEGQQQETQYF; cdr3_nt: TGCAGCGTTGAAGGGCAGCAACAAGAGACCCAGTACTTC
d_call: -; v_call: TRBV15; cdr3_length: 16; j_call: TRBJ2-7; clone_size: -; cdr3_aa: CATSRDGTNGVDEQYF; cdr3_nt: TGTGCCACCAGCAGAGATGGGACAAACGGAGTAGACGAGCAGTACTTC
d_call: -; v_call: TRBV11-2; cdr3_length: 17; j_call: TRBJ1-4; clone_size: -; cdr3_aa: CARYTGTKIPTNEKLFF; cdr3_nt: TGTGCCAGATATACCGGGACAAAAATTCCAACTAATGAAAAACTGTTTTTT
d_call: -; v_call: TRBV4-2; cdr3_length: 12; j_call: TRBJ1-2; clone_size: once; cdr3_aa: CASSQETGGYTF; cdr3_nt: TGTGCCAGCAGCCAAGAGACCGGTGGCTACACCTTC
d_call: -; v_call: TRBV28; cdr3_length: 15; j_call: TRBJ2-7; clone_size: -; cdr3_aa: CASSSSGTLTYEQYF; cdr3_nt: TGTGCCAGCAGTAGCTCCGGGACACTAACCTACGAGCAGTACTTC
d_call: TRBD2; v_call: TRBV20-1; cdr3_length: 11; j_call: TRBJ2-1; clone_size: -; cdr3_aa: CSASGRLGQFF; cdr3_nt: TGCAGTGCTAGCGGGAGGCTCGGGCAGTTCTTC
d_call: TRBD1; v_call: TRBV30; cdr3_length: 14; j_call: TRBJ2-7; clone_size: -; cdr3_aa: CAWTEGRGSREQYF; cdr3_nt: TGTGCCTGGACAGAAGGCAGGGGGAGTCGGGAGCAGTACTTC
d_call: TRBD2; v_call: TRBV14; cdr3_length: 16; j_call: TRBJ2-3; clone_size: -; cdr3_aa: CASSPWTSGVTDTQYF; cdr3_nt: TGTGCCAGCAGCCCTTGGACTAGCGGGGTCACAGATACGCAGTATTTT
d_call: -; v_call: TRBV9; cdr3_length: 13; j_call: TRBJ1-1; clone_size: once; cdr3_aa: CASSLRGRTEAFF; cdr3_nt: TGTGCCAGCAGCCTCCGGGGGCGGACTGAAGCTTTCTTT
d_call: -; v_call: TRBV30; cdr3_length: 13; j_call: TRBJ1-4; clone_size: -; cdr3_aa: CAWSRDPREKLFF; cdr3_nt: TGTGCCTGGAGTAGGGACCCGAGGGAAAAACTGTTTTTT
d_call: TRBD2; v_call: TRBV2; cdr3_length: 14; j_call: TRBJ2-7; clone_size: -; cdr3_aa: CATVLAGDSYEQYF; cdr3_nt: TGTGCCACCGTACTAGCGGGAGACTCCTACGAGCAGTACTTC
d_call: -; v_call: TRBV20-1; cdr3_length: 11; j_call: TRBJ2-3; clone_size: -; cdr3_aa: CSAASEITQYF; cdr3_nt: TGCAGTGCCGCTAGCGAGATTACGCAGTATTTT
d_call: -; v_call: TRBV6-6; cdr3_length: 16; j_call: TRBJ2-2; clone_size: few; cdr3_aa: CASSLEGPSNTGELFF; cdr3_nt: TGTGCCAGCAGTTTAGAGGGGCCCTCGAACACCGGGGAGCTGTTTTTT
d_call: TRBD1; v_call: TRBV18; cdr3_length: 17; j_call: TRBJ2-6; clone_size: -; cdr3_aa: CASSPGQGASGANVLTF; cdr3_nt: TGTGCCAGCTCTCCGGGACAGGGTGCCTCTGGGGCCAACGTCCTGACTTTC
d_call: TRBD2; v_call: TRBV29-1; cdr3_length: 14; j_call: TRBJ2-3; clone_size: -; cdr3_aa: CSSGTSGIADTQYF; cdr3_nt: TGCAGCTCAGGGACTAGCGGGATTGCAGATACGCAGTATTTT
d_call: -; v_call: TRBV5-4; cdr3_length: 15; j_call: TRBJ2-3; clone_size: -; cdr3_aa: CASSLGGVSTDTQYF; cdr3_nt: TGTGCCAGCAGCTTGGGGGGAGTGTCAACAGATACGCAGTATTTT
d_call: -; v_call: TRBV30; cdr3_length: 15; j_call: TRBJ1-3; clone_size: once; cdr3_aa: CAWQEGTYSGNTIYF; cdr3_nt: TGTGCCTGGCAAGAGGGCACGTACTCTGGAAACACCATATATTTT
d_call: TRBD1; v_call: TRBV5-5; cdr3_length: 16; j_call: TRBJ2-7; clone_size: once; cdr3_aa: CASSLNLGQRLYEQYF; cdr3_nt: TGTGCCAGCAGCTTAAATTTGGGACAGAGACTCTACGAGCAGTACTTC
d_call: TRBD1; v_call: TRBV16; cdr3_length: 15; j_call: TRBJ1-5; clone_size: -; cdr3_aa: CASRPDRVRNQPQHF; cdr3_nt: TGTGCCAGCAGACCGGACAGGGTCCGCAATCAGCCCCAGCATTTT
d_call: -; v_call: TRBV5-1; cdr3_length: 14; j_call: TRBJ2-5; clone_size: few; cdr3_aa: CASSMTPGEKTQYF; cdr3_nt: TGCGCCAGCAGCATGACGCCAGGGGAAAAGACCCAGTACTTC
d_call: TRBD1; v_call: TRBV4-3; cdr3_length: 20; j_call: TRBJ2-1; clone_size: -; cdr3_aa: CASSRRTGGTRKSSYNEQFF; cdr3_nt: TGCGCCAGCAGCCGAAGGACAGGGGGCACAAGGAAGAGCTCCTACAATGAGCAGTTCTTC
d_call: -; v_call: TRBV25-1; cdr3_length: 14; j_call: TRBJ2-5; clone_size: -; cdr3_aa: CASSGTLGAETQYF; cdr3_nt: TGTGCCAGCAGTGGCACCCTTGGGGCTGAGACCCAGTACTTC
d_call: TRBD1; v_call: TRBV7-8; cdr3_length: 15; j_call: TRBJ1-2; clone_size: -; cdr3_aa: CASSSRGQGASGYTF; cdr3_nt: TGTGCCAGCAGCTCCCGAGGACAGGGGGCTTCTGGCTACACCTTC
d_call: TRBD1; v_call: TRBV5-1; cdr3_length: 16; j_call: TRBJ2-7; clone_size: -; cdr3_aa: CASSPSTGQLTYEQYF; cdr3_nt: TGCGCCAGCAGCCCGTCGACGGGACAGCTAACCTACGAGCAGTACTTC
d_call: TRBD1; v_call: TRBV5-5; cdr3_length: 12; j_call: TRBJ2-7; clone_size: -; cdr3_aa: CASSWQGVEQYF; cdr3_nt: TGTGCCAGCAGCTGGCAGGGGGTCGAGCAGTACTTC
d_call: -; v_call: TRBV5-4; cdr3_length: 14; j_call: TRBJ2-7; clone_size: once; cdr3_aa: CASSLWAEGDEQYF; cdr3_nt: TGTGCCAGCAGCCTTTGGGCCGAAGGGGACGAGCAGTACTTC
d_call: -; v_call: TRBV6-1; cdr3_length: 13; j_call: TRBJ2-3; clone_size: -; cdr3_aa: CASSVSSTDTQYF; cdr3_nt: TGTGCCAGCAGTGTCTCAAGCACAGATACGCAGTATTTT
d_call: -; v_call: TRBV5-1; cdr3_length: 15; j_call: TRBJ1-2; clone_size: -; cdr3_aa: CASSLGLTDNYGYTF; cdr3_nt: TGCGCCAGCAGCTTGGGCTTGACAGATAACTATGGCTACACCTTC
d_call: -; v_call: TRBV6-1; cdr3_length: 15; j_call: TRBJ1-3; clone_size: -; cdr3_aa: CASRVDGYSGNTIYF; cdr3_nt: TGTGCCAGCAGAGTCGACGGATACTCTGGAAACACCATATATTTT
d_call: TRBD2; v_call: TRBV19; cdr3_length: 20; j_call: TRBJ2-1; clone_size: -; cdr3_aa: CAREQRGVAGDTFSYNEQFF; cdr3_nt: TGTGCCAGAGAGCAACGAGGGGTAGCGGGAGACACCTTCTCCTACAATGAGCAGTTCTTC
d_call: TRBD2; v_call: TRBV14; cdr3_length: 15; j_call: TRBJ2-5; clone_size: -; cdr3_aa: CASSQGSGQQETQYF; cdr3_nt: TGTGCCAGCAGCCAGGGTAGCGGGCAGCAAGAGACCCAGTACTTC
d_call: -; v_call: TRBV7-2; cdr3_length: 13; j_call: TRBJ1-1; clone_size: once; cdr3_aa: CASSPSGFRPAFF; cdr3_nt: TGTGCCAGCAGCCCCTCGGGATTCCGCCCGGCTTTCTTT
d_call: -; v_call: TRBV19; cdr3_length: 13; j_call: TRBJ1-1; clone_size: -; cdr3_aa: CASSGSIRAEAFF; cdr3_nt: TGTGCCAGTAGTGGATCGATAAGGGCTGAAGCTTTCTTT
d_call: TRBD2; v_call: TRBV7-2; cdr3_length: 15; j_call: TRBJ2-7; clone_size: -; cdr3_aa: CASSVRASGTYEQYF; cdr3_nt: TGTGCCAGCAGCGTTAGAGCTAGCGGTACATACGAGCAGTACTTC
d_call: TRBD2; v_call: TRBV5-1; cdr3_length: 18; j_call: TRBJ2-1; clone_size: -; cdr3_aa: CASSLGASGTSSYNEQFF; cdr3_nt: TGCGCCAGCAGCTTGGGTGCTAGCGGGACAAGCTCCTACAATGAGCAGTTCTTC
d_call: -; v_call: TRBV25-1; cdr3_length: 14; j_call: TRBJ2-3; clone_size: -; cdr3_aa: CASSVDSSLNTQYF; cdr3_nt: TGTGCCAGCAGTGTTGACAGTTCGCTCAATACGCAGTATTTT
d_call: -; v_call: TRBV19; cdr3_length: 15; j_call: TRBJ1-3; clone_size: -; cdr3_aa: CASSIDSDSGNTIYF; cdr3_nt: TGTGCCAGTAGTATTGACAGCGACTCTGGAAACACCATATATTTT
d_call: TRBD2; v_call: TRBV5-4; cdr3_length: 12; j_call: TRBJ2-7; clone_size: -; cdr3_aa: CASSPPGGEQYF; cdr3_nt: TGTGCCAGCAGCCCCCCGGGAGGGGAGCAGTACTTC
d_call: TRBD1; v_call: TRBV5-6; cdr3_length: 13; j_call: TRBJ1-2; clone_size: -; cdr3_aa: CASSLVTGEGYTF; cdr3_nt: TGTGCCAGCAGCTTGGTTACAGGGGAGGGCTACACCTTC
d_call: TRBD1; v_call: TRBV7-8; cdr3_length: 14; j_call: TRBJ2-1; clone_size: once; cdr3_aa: CASSLPTGRDEQFF; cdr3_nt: TGTGCCAGCAGCTTACCGACAGGGCGGGATGAGCAGTTCTTC
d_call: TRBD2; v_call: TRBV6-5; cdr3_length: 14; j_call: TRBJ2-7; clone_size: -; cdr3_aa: CASSRLAGDHEQYF; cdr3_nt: TGTGCCAGCAGTCGACTAGCGGGAGACCACGAGCAGTACTTC
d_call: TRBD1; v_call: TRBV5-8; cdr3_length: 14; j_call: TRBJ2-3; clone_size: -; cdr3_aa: CASSVTGSTDTQYF; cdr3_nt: TGTGCCAGCAGCGTGACAGGGAGCACAGATACGCAGTATTTT
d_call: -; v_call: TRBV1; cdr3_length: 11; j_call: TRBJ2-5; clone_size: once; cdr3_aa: CTSGRQGTQYF; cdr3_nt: TGCACCAGCGGGCGGCAAGGGACCCAGTACTTC
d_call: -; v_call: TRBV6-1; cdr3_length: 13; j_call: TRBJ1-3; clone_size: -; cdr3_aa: CASSAIIGNTIYF; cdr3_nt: TGTGCCAGCAGCGCGATTATCGGAAACACCATATATTTT
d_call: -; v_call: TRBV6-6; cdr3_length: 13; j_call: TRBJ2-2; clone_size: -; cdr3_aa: CASSYNPSRELFF; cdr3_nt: TGTGCCAGCAGTTACAACCCGAGTAGGGAGCTGTTTTTT
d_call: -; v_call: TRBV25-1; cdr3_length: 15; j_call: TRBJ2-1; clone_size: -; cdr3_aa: CASSELGGSYNEQFF; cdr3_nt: TGTGCCAGCAGTGAATTAGGAGGCTCCTACAATGAGCAGTTCTTC
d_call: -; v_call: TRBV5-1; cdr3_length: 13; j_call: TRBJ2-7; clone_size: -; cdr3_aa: CASSSTGNYEQYF; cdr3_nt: TGCGCCAGCAGCTCCACAGGGAACTACGAGCAGTACTTC
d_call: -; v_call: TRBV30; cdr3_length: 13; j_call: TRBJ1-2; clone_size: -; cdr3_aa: CAWSVERSYGYTF; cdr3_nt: TGTGCCTGGAGTGTGGAGAGAAGCTATGGCTACACCTTC
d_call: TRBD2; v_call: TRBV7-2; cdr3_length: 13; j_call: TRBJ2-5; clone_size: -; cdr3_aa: CASSLTSGETQYF; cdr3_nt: TGTGCCAGCAGCTTGACTAGCGGCGAGACCCAGTACTTC
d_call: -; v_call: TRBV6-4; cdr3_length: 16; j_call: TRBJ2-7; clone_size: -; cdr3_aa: CASSVNRILTSYEQYF; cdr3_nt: TGTGCCAGCAGTGTAAACCGGATATTGACCTCCTATGAGCAGTACTTC
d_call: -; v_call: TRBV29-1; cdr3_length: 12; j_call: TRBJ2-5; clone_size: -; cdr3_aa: CSVDTNQETQYF; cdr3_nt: TGCAGCGTTGATACGAACCAAGAGACCCAGTACTTC